These T cell receptor beta chains were read from a single sample in a study of T cell responses to AZD1222 COVID-19 vaccine. Method: immunoSEQ multiplex PCR; TCRdb's copy keeps in-frame clones and lacks some. Of roughly 150,000 clones detected, approximately 91% appear once; the ten largest clones hold roughly 1.6%. The source was peripheral blood, collected 28 days after the second AZD1222 dose. The receptors originated from an adult who received the AZD1222 COVID-19 vaccine. Both conserved end residues are part of each CDR3. Each record gives: V gene, J gene, clone size, D gene, CDR3 protein, CDR3 DNA. D genes are given only for firm matches. Rows may omit the clone size; those that give it use once, few, many or a size class.

V: TRBV5-1
J: TRBJ1-4
size: .
D: .
CDR3: CASSLGTATNEKLFF
DNA: TGCGCCAGCAGCTTGGGGACAGCAACTAATGAAAAACTGTTTTTT

V: TRBV2
J: TRBJ2-3
size: .
D: TRBD2
CDR3: CATHGRVGDTQYF
DNA: TGTGCCACCCACGGGAGGGTGGGAGATACGCAGTATTTT

V: TRBV27
J: TRBJ1-5
size: once
D: .
CDR3: CASSLSLGINQPQHF
DNA: TGTGCCAGCAGTTTATCGCTTGGAATTAATCAGCCCCAGCATTTT

V: TRBV10-3
J: TRBJ2-7
size: few
D: .
CDR3: CAISERAEQYF
DNA: TGTGCCATCAGTGAAAGGGCCGAGCAGTACTTC

V: TRBV28
J: TRBJ1-2
size: .
D: .
CDR3: CASSPRAGARATYGYTF
DNA: TGTGCCAGCAGTCCCCGGGCAGGAGCTCGCGCTACCTATGGCTACACCTTC

V: TRBV19
J: TRBJ2-1
size: .
D: .
CDR3: CASSIDSGSYNEQFF
DNA: TGTGCCAGTAGTATAGATAGCGGTTCCTACAATGAGCAGTTCTTC

V: TRBV12-3/TRBV12-4
J: TRBJ2-1
size: .
D: .
CDR3: CASSLMRVNEQFF
DNA: TGTGCCAGCAGTTTGATGCGGGTAAACGAGCAGTTCTTC

V: TRBV6-5
J: TRBJ2-5
size: .
D: .
CDR3: CASSQSGRIKETQYF
DNA: TGTGCCAGCAGCCAATCGGGACGGATCAAGGAGACCCAGTACTTC

V: TRBV28
J: TRBJ2-3
size: .
D: .
CDR3: CASSLSGTQYF
DNA: TGTGCCAGCAGTTTAAGTGGTACGCAGTATTTT

V: TRBV11-2
J: TRBJ2-3
size: .
D: TRBD2
CDR3: CASRPTSGGAGTDTQYF
DNA: TGTGCCAGCAGGCCCACTAGCGGGGGGGCCGGCACAGATACGCAGTATTTT

V: TRBV18
J: TRBJ2-7
size: .
D: TRBD1
CDR3: CASSPTGGERYEQYF
DNA: TGTGCCAGCTCACCAACAGGGGGCGAGAGGTACGAGCAGTACTTC

V: TRBV19
J: TRBJ1-4
size: .
D: .
CDR3: CASSISGLKLFF
DNA: TGTGCCAGTAGTATTTCGGGGTTAAAACTGTTTTTT

V: TRBV4-2
J: TRBJ1-1
size: .
D: TRBD1
CDR3: CASSERTGLTEAFF
DNA: TGTGCCAGCAGCGAACGGACAGGGCTTACTGAAGCTTTCTTT

V: TRBV6-6
J: TRBJ1-2
size: .
D: TRBD1
CDR3: CASSYGTGEFGYTF
DNA: TGTGCCAGCAGTTACGGGACAGGGGAGTTCGGCTACACCTTC

V: TRBV5-4
J: TRBJ2-3
size: .
D: .
CDR3: CASSLAGRVSDTQYF
DNA: TGTGCCAGCAGCTTGGCAGGCAGGGTATCAGATACGCAGTATTTT

V: TRBV6-5
J: TRBJ1-1
size: .
D: TRBD1
CDR3: CASSSSAGTENTEAFF
DNA: TGTGCCAGCAGTTCCTCCGCCGGGACAGAGAACACTGAAGCTTTCTTT

V: TRBV7-6
J: TRBJ2-5
size: .
D: TRBD1
CDR3: CASSSKGQGKETQYF
DNA: TGTGCCAGCAGCTCGAAGGGACAGGGGAAAGAGACCCAGTACTTC

V: TRBV5-1
J: TRBJ2-1
size: .
D: .
CDR3: CASSSIVSGDNEQFF
DNA: TGCGCCAGCAGCTCGATTGTGTCTGGGGACAATGAGCAGTTCTTC

V: TRBV28
J: TRBJ1-2
size: few
D: .
CDR3: CASSLLFTDGYGYTF
DNA: TGTGCCAGCAGTTTACTCTTCACTGATGGGTATGGCTACACCTTC

V: TRBV5-8
J: TRBJ1-4
size: .
D: TRBD1
CDR3: CASSLFRGVGEKLFF
DNA: TGTGCCAGCAGCTTGTTCAGGGGGGTCGGAGAAAAACTGTTTTTT

V: TRBV5-1
J: TRBJ2-7
size: .
D: .
CDR3: CASSLGGTYNEQYF
DNA: TGCGCCAGCAGCTTGGGGGGGACGTACAACGAGCAGTACTTC

V: TRBV4-1
J: TRBJ1-1
size: once
D: .
CDR3: CASSRTSMNTEAFF
DNA: TGCGCCAGCAGCCGAACCTCCATGAACACTGAAGCTTTCTTT

V: TRBV3-1/TRBV3-2
J: TRBJ1-1
size: .
D: TRBD1
CDR3: CASSQQGARDTEAFF
DNA: TGTGCCAGCAGCCAACAGGGGGCGCGGGACACTGAAGCTTTCTTT

V: TRBV7-2
J: TRBJ1-4
size: .
D: TRBD1
CDR3: CASSLDGTGSNEKLFF
DNA: TGTGCCAGCAGCTTGGATGGGACAGGGTCTAATGAAAAACTGTTTTTT

V: TRBV10-3
J: TRBJ1-5
size: .
D: TRBD1
CDR3: CATRGQGGGYSNQPQHF
DNA: TGTGCCACCCGCGGACAGGGGGGAGGATATAGCAATCAGCCCCAGCATTTT

V: TRBV5-6
J: TRBJ2-7
size: .
D: .
CDR3: CASSGGLSSYEQYF
DNA: TGTGCCAGCAGTGGGGGGTTGAGCTCCTACGAGCAGTACTTC

V: TRBV2
J: TRBJ1-2
size: .
D: .
CDR3: CASSPDRVANYGYTF
DNA: TGTGCCAGCAGTCCAGACAGAGTAGCTAACTATGGCTACACCTTC

V: TRBV11-2
J: TRBJ2-5
size: .
D: .
CDR3: CASSLVQGQETQYF
DNA: TGTGCCAGCAGCTTAGTGCAGGGCCAAGAGACCCAGTACTTC

V: TRBV6-2/TRBV6-3
J: TRBJ2-1
size: .
D: .
CDR3: CASSYSGAGPNEQFF
DNA: TGTGCCAGCAGTTACTCAGGGGCAGGGCCCAATGAGCAGTTCTTC

V: TRBV5-1
J: TRBJ2-5
size: .
D: .
CDR3: CASSTLRDGLGGTQYF
DNA: TGCGCCAGCAGCACTCTTAGGGACGGCCTTGGTGGGACCCAGTACTTC

V: TRBV5-1
J: TRBJ2-2
size: .
D: TRBD1
CDR3: CASSTQGAGELFF
DNA: TGCGCCAGCAGCACCCAGGGGGCCGGGGAGCTGTTTTTT

V: TRBV6-6
J: TRBJ2-1
size: .
D: TRBD2
CDR3: CASSFPGGTYNEQFF
DNA: TGTGCCAGCAGTTTCCCGGGGGGGACCTACAATGAGCAGTTCTTC

V: TRBV5-1
J: TRBJ2-1
size: few
D: .
CDR3: CASSLGDSLDEFF
DNA: TGCGCCAGCAGCTTGGGGGACTCTTTAGACGAGTTCTTC

V: TRBV2
J: TRBJ2-7
size: .
D: TRBD1
CDR3: CASANRDRVPNEQYF
DNA: TGTGCCAGCGCCAACCGGGACAGGGTGCCCAACGAGCAGTACTTC

V: TRBV27
J: TRBJ1-2
size: .
D: TRBD1
CDR3: CASSTYLRDRGLNYGYTF
DNA: TGTGCCAGCAGTACTTACCTCCGGGACAGGGGGCTTAACTATGGCTACACCTTC

V: TRBV7-6
J: TRBJ2-1
size: .
D: .
CDR3: CASSLGSDEQFF
DNA: TGTGCCAGCAGCTTAGGAAGCGATGAGCAGTTCTTC

V: TRBV7-2
J: TRBJ1-4
size: .
D: .
CDR3: CASRLRQTKGEKLFF
DNA: TGTGCCAGCAGATTGCGGCAAACTAAAGGAGAAAAACTGTTTTTT

V: TRBV12-3/TRBV12-4
J: TRBJ1-5
size: .
D: TRBD1
CDR3: CASRGQGYQPQHF
DNA: TGTGCCAGCAGGGGACAGGGTTACCAGCCCCAGCATTTT

V: TRBV2
J: TRBJ1-1
size: .
D: .
CDR3: CASSEAANTEAFF
DNA: TGTGCCAGCAGTGAAGCGGCGAACACTGAAGCTTTCTTT

V: TRBV6-1
J: TRBJ1-2
size: .
D: .
CDR3: CASSELFPPSNYGYTF
DNA: TGTGCCAGCAGTGAACTGTTCCCTCCATCTAACTATGGCTACACCTTC

V: TRBV5-1
J: TRBJ2-7
size: .
D: .
CDR3: CASSLNPVYEQYF
DNA: TGCGCCAGCAGCTTGAATCCGGTTTACGAGCAGTACTTC

V: TRBV12-3/TRBV12-4
J: TRBJ1-1
size: .
D: .
CDR3: CASSIRQSEAFF
DNA: TGTGCCAGCAGTATAAGACAGAGTGAAGCTTTCTTT

V: TRBV7-9
J: TRBJ2-7
size: .
D: .
CDR3: CASSLVAGIEQYF
DNA: TGTGCCAGCAGCTTAGTCGCAGGGATCGAGCAGTACTTC

V: TRBV2
J: TRBJ1-2
size: once
D: .
CDR3: CASRGQPGYTF
DNA: TGTGCCAGCAGAGGACAGCCAGGCTACACCTTC

V: TRBV7-9
J: TRBJ2-6
size: .
D: TRBD1
CDR3: CASSRTGGTGANVLTF
DNA: TGTGCCAGCAGCCGGACAGGGGGGACTGGGGCCAACGTCCTGACTTTC

V: TRBV2
J: TRBJ1-5
size: .
D: .
CDR3: CASSEAGAQPQHF
DNA: TGTGCCAGCAGTGAAGCCGGGGCTCAGCCCCAGCATTTT

V: TRBV11-2
J: TRBJ2-6
size: .
D: TRBD1
CDR3: CASSLDWRTGAGANVLTF
DNA: TGTGCCAGCAGCTTAGATTGGCGGACAGGGGCCGGGGCCAACGTCCTGACTTTC

V: TRBV19
J: TRBJ1-1
size: .
D: .
CDR3: CASSTPGSARGTEAFF
DNA: TGTGCCAGTAGCACACCAGGGTCTGCTCGCGGCACTGAAGCTTTCTTT

V: TRBV29-1
J: TRBJ1-3
size: .
D: TRBD1
CDR3: CSVEQGAAGNTIYF
DNA: TGCAGCGTGGAACAGGGGGCTGCTGGAAACACCATATATTTT

V: TRBV28
J: TRBJ1-4
size: .
D: .
CDR3: CASSLIGTGEKLFF
DNA: TGTGCCAGCAGTTTGATAGGAACGGGTGAAAAACTGTTTTTT

V: TRBV5-1
J: TRBJ1-1
size: .
D: TRBD1
CDR3: CASSFGQASGGTEAFF
DNA: TGCGCCAGCAGCTTTGGACAGGCCTCCGGCGGCACTGAAGCTTTCTTT

V: TRBV28
J: TRBJ2-7
size: .
D: .
CDR3: CASSLTGAGGYEQYF
DNA: TGTGCCAGCAGTTTAACGGGGGCCGGAGGGTACGAGCAGTACTTC

V: TRBV28
J: TRBJ2-1
size: .
D: .
CDR3: CASRPDRQSSYNEQFF
DNA: TGTGCCAGCAGACCAGACCGGCAGAGCTCCTACAATGAGCAGTTCTTC